Following are 10 T cell receptor beta chains from one sample sequenced in a study of STAT5B mutations in CD4+ large granular lymphocyte leukemia. Generated by immunoSEQ multiplex PCR, the TCRdb table keeps only in-frame clones and is missing some. This sample carries about 25,000 clones, about 79% of them seen once, and the ten largest clones take over 9%. The sequencing input was CD4+ T cells from blood buffy coats. The receptors stem from a human donor in good health.

Sample share makes this clone medium-sized. The rearrangement uses TRBV5-1 and TRBJ2-7, with 11 bases aligning to TRBD1. The junction had 5 bases not matched to a gene; V was cut back by 3 bases and J by 0 bases. This CDR3 has 16 amino acids. Looked up from germline, CDR1 is SGHRS and CDR2 is YFSETQ. This chain's CDR3 is CASSWTGGLSSYEQYF. CDR3 DNA sequence: TGCGCCAGCAGCTGGACAGGGGGCCTCAGCTCCTACGAGCAGTACTTC.

The chain is built from TRBV19 and TRBJ2-7; 9 bases match TRBD1. After removal of 4 bases from V and 6 bases from J, the junction contained 7 bases not matched to a gene. There are 14 residues in the CDR3. Per the germline V gene, CDR1 is LNHDA and CDR2 is SQIVND (reference sequence). CDR3 in DNA: TGTGCCAGTAGTAGTCCCGGGACAGGGTTCGAGCAGTACTTC. Translated, it gives CASSSPGTGFEQYF.

V gene TRBV11-2 combines with J gene TRBJ1-6; D not resolved. The V gene's germline CDR1 is SGHAT and CDR2 FQNNGV. This CDR3 comprises 14 residues. V was trimmed by 5 bases and J by 10 bases, leaving 15 bases between them. The CDR3 loop is CASSPRGSSSPLHF. The CDR3 DNA follows: TGTGCCAGCAGCCCTCGCGGTTCCAGCTCACCCCTCCACTTT.

This chain connects TRBV6-1 to TRBJ2-7; 10 bases align to TRBD2. The CDR3 is made up of 16 amino acids. CDR1 and CDR2 from the germline V gene are MNHNS and SASEGT. V was clipped by 1 base and J by 7 bases; unmatched bases: 10. CDR3 nucleotide sequence: TGTGCCAGCAGTGAAGGGCGGACTAGCGGCCCCGGGGAGCAGTACTTC. Protein: CASSEGRTSGPGEQYF.

This clone occurred once. The chain joins TRBV6-5 to TRBJ1-2; TRBD1 might be the D (6 bases). The V end was cut by 2 bases, the J end by 2 bases, with 12 bases between. The CDR3 spans 15 residues. CDR1 and CDR2 from the germline V gene are MNHEY and SVGAGI. The CDR3 loop reads CASSYPQTGNYGYTF. The CDR3, as DNA: TGTGCCAGCAGTTACCCGCAGACAGGAAACTATGGCTACACCTTC.

Only a few counts were recorded for this clone. The chain joins TRBV5-5 to TRBJ1-1, with 7 bases matching TRBD1. The germline V gene encodes CDR1 SGHKS and CDR2 YYEKEE (reference sequence). Germline trimming cut 5 bases from V and 6 bases from J; bases unmatched to any gene: 19. The CDR3 runs 17 residues. The CDR3 nucleotides read TGTGCCAGCAGGCCGAATTCGGACAGGATTTTCGCGGCTGAAGCTTTCTTT. This sequence encodes CASRPNSDRIFAAEAFF.

This clone was seen only a few times. The chain has TRBV7-3 and TRBJ2-6; 9 bases align to TRBD1. J lost 0 bases, V lost 8 bases, and 2 bases had no gene match. The CDR3 loop spans 15 amino acids. The germline V gene has CDR1 SGHTA and CDR2 FQGTGA. The CDR3 spells CASGTGSSGANVLTF. For the CDR3, the DNA is TGTGCCAGCGGGACAGGGAGCTCTGGGGCCAACGTCCTGACTTTC.

A single count supports this clone. The chain is built from TRBV10-3 and TRBJ1-5; tentatively, D is TRBD1 (5 bases). This CDR3 is built from 13 residues. Per the germline V gene, CDR1 is ENHRY and CDR2 is SYGVKD. The V and J ends lost 6 bases and 1 base respectively, with 7 bases between them. CDR3 sequence: CAISAGSNQPQHF. Here the CDR3 DNA reads TGTGCCATCAGCGCAGGGAGCAATCAGCCCCAGCATTTT.

The J gene is TRBJ1-2, the V gene TRBV28, with D unresolved. The germline CDR1 and CDR2 sequences are MDHEN and SYDVKM. Trimming took 3 bases from V and 12 from J, leaving 20 bases between them. The CDR3 length is 14 residues. The CDR3 coding sequence is TGTGCCAGCAGTTTCAGCATCGGGGTCTCGGACCACACCTTC. This codes for CASSFSIGVSDHTF.

Only a few counts were recorded for this clone. The rearrangement links TRBV7-9 to TRBJ2-2; TRBD2 is a possible D gene (5 bases). CDR3 length: 15 amino acids. The V gene's germline CDR1 is SEHNR and CDR2 FQNEAQ (reference sequence). The V end was cut by 4 bases, the J end by 4 bases, with 13 bases between. The CDR3 DNA is TGTGCCAGCAGCTCAAAGCGGCGGGTCACCGGGGAGCTGTTTTTT. Its protein product is CASSSKRRVTGELFF.